This record looks at one TCR beta chain sequence and its context. Its antigen is not known. Template switching added a universal primer site; cDNA carried unique molecular identifiers. TCRdb processed the 5' RACE reads anew with MiXCR; each CDR3 protein has one entry. The table has 700,000 to 950,000 distinct CDR3 sequences, about 12% seen once. This sample was included in a study of identical twins. There are 15 residues in the CDR3. Germline CDR1 and CDR2: SGHRS and YFSETQ. V lost 4 bases to trimming and J lost 4 bases; unmatched junction nucleotides: 5. Regarding the study as a whole: Alpha sequences out of frame and shared by twins had excess low generation probability.

These same data were also listed under a study on yellow fever vaccine responses in identical twins.

The receptor comes from a woman in her late teens or twenties in good health. Material: PBMCs. The chain is built from TRBV5-1 and TRBJ2-1, with 10 bases matching TRBD2. The CDR3 reads CASSHSGRDYNEQFF. DNA for the CDR3: TGCGCCAGCAGCCACAGCGGGAGGGATTACAATGAGCAGTTCTTC.